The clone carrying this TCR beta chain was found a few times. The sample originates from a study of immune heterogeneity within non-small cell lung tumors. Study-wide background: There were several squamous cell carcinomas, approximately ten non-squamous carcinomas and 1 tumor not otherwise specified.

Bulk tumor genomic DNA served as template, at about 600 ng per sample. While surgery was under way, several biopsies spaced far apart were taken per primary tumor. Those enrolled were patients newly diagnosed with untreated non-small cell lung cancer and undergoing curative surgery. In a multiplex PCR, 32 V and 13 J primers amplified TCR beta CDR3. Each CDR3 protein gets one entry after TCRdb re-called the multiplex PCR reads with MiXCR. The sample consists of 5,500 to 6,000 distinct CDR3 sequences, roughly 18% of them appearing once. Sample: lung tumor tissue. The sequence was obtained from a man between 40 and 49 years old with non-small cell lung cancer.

The CDR3 region is CASSRGLTTYNEQFF. The CDR3 region has the DNA TGTGCCAGCAGTCGGGGCCTTACAACATACAATGAGCAGTTCTTC. The rearrangement uses TRBV5-8 and TRBJ2-1; D possibly uses TRBD1 or TRBD2 (5 bases each). Trimming left V 5 bases short and J 4 bases short, with 16 bases between. Germline assignment: CDR1 SGHTS and CDR2 YDEGEE. CDR3 size: 15 residues.